The following is a T cell receptor beta chain sequence with its context. The trim removed 2 bases at V and 0 bases at J, leaving 10 bases unmatched. The CDR3 runs to 19 residues. Germline-derived CDR1 and CDR2 are MNHEY and SMNVEV (reference sequence). Repertoires were generated with immunoSEQ multiplex PCR, while TCRdb's copy carries only in-frame clones and drops some. The repertoire holds some 72,000 clones, around 89% seen once, with 0.55% to 0.75% in the top ten. This sample is drawn from a study of blood T cell repertoires in COVID-19. Study overall: There were acute and convalescent COVID-19 samples, and they came from the United States, Italy and Spain. Nucleic acid was either cDNA or gDNA, and it came from T cells, B-cell-depleted T cells, or PBMCs.

The sequenced sample was peripheral blood. The chain joins TRBV27 to TRBJ1-6; 7 bases are shared with TRBD1. This clonotype was obtained from a man aged 55 to 69 with acute or convalescent COVID-19. DNA of the CDR3: TGTGCCAGCAGTTTAATGGGACAGACACTTAGCTCCTATAATTCACCCCTCCACTTT. Its protein product is CASSLMGQTLSSYNSPLHF.